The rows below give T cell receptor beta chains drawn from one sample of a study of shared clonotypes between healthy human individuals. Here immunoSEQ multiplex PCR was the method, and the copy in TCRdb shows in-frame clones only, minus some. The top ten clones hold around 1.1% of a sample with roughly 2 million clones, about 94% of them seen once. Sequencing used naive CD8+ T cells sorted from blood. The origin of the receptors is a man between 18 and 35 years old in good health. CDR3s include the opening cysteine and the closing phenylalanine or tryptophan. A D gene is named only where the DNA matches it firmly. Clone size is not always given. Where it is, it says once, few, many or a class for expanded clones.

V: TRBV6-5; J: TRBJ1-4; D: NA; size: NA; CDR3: CASSREGQTNEKLFF; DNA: TGTGCCAGCAGTAGGGAAGGCCAAACTAATGAAAAACTGTTTTTT
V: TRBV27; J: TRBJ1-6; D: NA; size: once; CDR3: CASSSESSYNSPLHF; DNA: TGTGCCAGCAGTTCAGAGAGCTCCTATAATTCACCCCTCCACTTT
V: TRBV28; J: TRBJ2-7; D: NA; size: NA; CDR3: CASSLFTGYEQYF; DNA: TGTGCCAGCAGTTTATTTACAGGGTACGAGCAGTACTTC
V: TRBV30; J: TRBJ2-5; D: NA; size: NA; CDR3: CAWSGLQETQYF; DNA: TGTGCCTGGAGCGGATTACAAGAGACCCAGTACTTC
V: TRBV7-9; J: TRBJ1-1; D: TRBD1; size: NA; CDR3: CASSLAQGAAEAFF; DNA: TGTGCCAGCAGCTTAGCGCAGGGGGCGGCTGAAGCTTTCTTT
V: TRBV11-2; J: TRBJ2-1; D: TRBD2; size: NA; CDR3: CASSPREGSSYNEQFF; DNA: TGTGCCAGCAGCCCTAGGGAGGGGAGCTCCTACAATGAGCAGTTCTTC
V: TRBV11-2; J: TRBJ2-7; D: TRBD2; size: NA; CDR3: CASSLVSGESSYEQYF; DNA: TGTGCCAGCAGCTTAGTAAGCGGGGAAAGCTCCTACGAGCAGTACTTC
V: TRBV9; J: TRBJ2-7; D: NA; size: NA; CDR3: CASSPSATVYEQYF; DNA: TGTGCCAGCAGCCCCTCCGCGACAGTGTACGAGCAGTACTTC
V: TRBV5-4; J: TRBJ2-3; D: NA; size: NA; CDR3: CASSPDRDSYAGDTQYF; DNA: TGTGCCAGCAGCCCTGACAGGGACTCTTACGCGGGGGATACGCAGTATTTT
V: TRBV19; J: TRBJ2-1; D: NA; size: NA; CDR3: CASSIDLDYPSYNEQFF; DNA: TGTGCCAGTAGTATAGATCTGGACTATCCATCCTACAATGAGCAGTTCTTC
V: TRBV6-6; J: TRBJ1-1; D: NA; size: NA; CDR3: CASSPLGTEAFF; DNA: TGTGCCAGCAGCCCCCTTGGCACTGAAGCTTTCTTT
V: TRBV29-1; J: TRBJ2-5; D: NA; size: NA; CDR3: CSGSGTDNLWETQYF; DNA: TGCAGCGGATCCGGGACGGACAATTTGTGGGAGACCCAGTACTTC
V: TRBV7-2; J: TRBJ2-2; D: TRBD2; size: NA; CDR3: CASSFSLAGLLTGELFF; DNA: TGTGCCAGCAGCTTCAGTTTAGCGGGACTACTTACCGGGGAGCTGTTTTTT
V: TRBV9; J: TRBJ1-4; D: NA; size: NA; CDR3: CASTSLLNRRAQGREKLFF; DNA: TGTGCCAGCACCTCACTTTTAAACCGCCGGGCCCAAGGCCGGGAAAAACTGTTTTTT
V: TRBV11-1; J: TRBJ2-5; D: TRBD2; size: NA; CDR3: CASSQGLDQETQYF; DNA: TGTGCCAGCAGCCAGGGACTAGACCAAGAGACCCAGTACTTC
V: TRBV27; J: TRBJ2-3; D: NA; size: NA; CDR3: CASSLGATRTDTQYF; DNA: TGTGCCAGCAGTTTAGGGGCTACTCGCACAGATACGCAGTATTTT
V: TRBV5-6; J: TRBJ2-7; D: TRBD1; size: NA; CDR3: CASSRDGTGPWEQYF; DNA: TGTGCCAGCAGCCGGGACGGGACAGGACCGTGGGAGCAGTACTTC
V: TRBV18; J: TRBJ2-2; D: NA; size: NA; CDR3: CASSPSNTGELFF; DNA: TGTGCCAGCTCACCTTCGAACACCGGGGAGCTGTTTTTT
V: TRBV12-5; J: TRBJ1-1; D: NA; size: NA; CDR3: CASGSSRDINTEAFF; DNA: TGTGCTAGTGGTTCAAGCCGGGACATTAACACTGAAGCTTTCTTT
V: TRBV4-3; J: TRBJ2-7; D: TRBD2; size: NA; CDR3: CASSQVSGSPLYEQYF; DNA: TGCGCCAGCAGCCAAGTCAGCGGGAGCCCTCTCTACGAGCAGTACTTC
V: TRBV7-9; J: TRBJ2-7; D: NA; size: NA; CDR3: CASSVSLEGNPYEQYF; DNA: TGTGCCAGCAGCGTATCTTTGGAGGGGAACCCCTACGAGCAGTACTTC
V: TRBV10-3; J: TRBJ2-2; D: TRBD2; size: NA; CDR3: CAIPSTSGGMSTGELFF; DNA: TGTGCCATCCCATCGACTAGCGGGGGTATGAGCACCGGGGAGCTGTTTTTT
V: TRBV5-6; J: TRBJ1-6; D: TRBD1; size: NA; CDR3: CASSTPQGYNSPLHF; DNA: TGTGCCAGCAGCACGCCACAGGGGTATAATTCACCCCTCCACTTT
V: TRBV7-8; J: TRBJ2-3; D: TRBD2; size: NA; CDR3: CASSPRLAGAATDTQYF; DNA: TGTGCCAGCAGCCCCCGACTAGCGGGAGCTGCCACAGATACGCAGTATTTT
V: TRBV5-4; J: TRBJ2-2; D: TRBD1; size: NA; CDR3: CASSLAGQTNTGELFF; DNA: TGTGCCAGCAGCTTGGCGGGACAGACGAACACCGGGGAGCTGTTTTTT
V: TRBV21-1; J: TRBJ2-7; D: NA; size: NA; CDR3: CASTSPEGDCDEQYF; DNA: TGTGCCAGCACCTCGCCGGAGGGTGACTGTGACGAGCAGTACTTC
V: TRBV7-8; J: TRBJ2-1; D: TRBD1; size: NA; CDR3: CASSWGTVNEQFF; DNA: TGTGCCAGCAGCTGGGGGACAGTCAATGAGCAGTTCTTC
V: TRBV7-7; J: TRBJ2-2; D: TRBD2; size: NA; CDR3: CASSPLSGLAGELFF; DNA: TGTGCTAGCAGCCCTCTTAGCGGGCTGGCCGGGGAGCTGTTTTTT
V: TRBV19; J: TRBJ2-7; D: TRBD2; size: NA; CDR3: CASSFSGRASYEQYF; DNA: TGTGCCAGTAGCTTTAGCGGGAGGGCCTCGTACGAGCAGTACTTC
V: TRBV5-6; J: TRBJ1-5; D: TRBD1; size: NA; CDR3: CASSLGDSQPQHF; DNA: TGTGCCAGCAGCCTAGGGGACAGCCAGCCCCAGCATTTT
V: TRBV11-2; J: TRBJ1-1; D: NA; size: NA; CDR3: CASSGDVGTEAFF; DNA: TGTGCCAGCAGCGGAGACGTTGGGACTGAAGCTTTCTTT
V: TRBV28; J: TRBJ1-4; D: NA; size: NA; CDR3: CASSFSGNTREKLFF; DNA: TGTGCCAGCAGTTTCTCAGGAAACACGAGGGAAAAACTGTTTTTT
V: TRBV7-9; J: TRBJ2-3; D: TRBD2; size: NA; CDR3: CASSYTSGSYTDTQYF; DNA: TGTGCCAGCAGCTATACTAGCGGGAGTTACACAGATACGCAGTATTTT
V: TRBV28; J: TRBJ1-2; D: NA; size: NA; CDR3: CASSFPSESHNYGYTF; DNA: TGTGCCAGCAGTTTCCCCTCCGAGTCCCACAACTATGGCTACACCTTC
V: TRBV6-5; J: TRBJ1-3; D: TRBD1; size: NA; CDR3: CASSVDRSSGNTIYF; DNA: TGTGCCAGCAGTGTGGACAGGAGCTCTGGAAACACCATATATTTT
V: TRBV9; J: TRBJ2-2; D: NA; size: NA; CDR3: CASSVTQPGELFF; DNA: TGTGCCAGCAGCGTAACCCAGCCCGGGGAGCTGTTTTTT
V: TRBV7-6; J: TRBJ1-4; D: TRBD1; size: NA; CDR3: CASSPDRGSEKLFF; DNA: TGTGCCAGCAGCCCGGACAGGGGTAGCGAAAAACTGTTTTTT
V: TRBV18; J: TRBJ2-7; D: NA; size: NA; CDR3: CASSPGLARPGDIYEQYF; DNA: TGTGCCAGCTCACCTGGGTTAGCCCGGCCAGGGGATATCTACGAGCAGTACTTC
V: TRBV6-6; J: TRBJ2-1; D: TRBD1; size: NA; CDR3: CASSYKGAPDNEQFF; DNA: TGTGCCAGCAGTTACAAGGGGGCGCCTGACAATGAGCAGTTCTTC
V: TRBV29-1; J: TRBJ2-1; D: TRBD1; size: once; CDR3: CSAAPGQGFYNEQFF; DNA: TGCAGCGCAGCCCCGGGACAGGGGTTCTACAATGAGCAGTTCTTC
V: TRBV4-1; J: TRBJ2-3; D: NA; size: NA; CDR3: CASSQVGTATQYF; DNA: TGCGCCAGCAGCCAGGTGGGGACCGCCACGCAGTATTTT
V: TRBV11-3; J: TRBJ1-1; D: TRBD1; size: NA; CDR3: CASSTRTGGVREAFF; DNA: TGTGCCAGCAGCACTAGGACAGGGGGTGTCCGTGAAGCTTTCTTT
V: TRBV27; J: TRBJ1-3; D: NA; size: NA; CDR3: CASSPDVGSGNTIYF; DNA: TGTGCCAGCAGTCCGGACGTGGGATCTGGAAACACCATATATTTT
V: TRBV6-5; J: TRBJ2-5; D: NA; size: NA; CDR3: CASSYALTQETQYF; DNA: TGTGCCAGCAGTTACGCACTGACCCAAGAGACCCAGTACTTC
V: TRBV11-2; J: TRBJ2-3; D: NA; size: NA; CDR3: CASSLTVIATDTQYF; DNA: TGTGCCAGCAGCTTAACGGTGATAGCCACAGATACGCAGTATTTT
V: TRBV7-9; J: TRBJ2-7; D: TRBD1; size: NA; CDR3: CASSPGTGGTYEQYF; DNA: TGTGCCAGCAGCCCCGGGACAGGGGGGACCTACGAGCAGTACTTC
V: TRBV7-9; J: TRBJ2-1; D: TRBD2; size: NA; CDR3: CASSGTSGPYNEQFF; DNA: TGTGCCAGCAGCGGGACTAGCGGACCTTACAATGAGCAGTTCTTC
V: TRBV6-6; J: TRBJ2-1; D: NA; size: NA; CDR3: CASSYGGREQFF; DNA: TGTGCCAGCAGTTATGGGGGTAGGGAGCAGTTCTTC
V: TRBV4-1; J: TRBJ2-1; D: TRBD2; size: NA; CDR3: CASSPRGGLAGDEQFF; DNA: TGCGCCAGCAGCCCCCGAGGGGGACTAGCGGGGGATGAGCAGTTCTTC
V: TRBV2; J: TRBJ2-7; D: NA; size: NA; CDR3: CASSEGPHEVYEQYF; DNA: TGTGCCAGCAGTGAAGGGCCCCACGAAGTGTACGAGCAGTACTTC
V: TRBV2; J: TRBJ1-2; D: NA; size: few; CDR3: CASPPSPQGRQILF; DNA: TGTGCCAGCCCGCCTAGTCCGCAGGGCCGCCAGATCCTCTTC
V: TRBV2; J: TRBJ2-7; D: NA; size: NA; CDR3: CASSESRSSYEQYF; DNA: TGTGCCAGCAGTGAAAGTCGGAGCTCCTACGAGCAGTACTTC